The rows below give T cell receptor beta chains drawn from one sample of a study of early stage breast cancer tumors. The table came from immunoSEQ multiplex PCR; TCRdb's copy has only in-frame clones and leaves some out. Of tens of thousands of clones in the sample, around 67% were seen once. Material for sequencing was breast tumor tissue. The origin of the receptors is a person in their thirties with breast cancer. The CDR3 runs from the conserved cysteine through the conserved F or W. A D gene is named only where the DNA matches it firmly. Only part of the rows carry a size: once, few, many, or a class if the clone is expanded.

d_gene	v_gene	j_gene	abundance	CDR3nt	CDR3aa
NA	TRBV5-5	TRBJ1-2	few	TGTGCCAGCAGGACAGATCAGAGCTATGGCTACACCTTC	CASRTDQSYGYTF
NA	TRBV29-1	TRBJ1-3	NA	TGCAGCGTCGGGACGACGACTGGAAACACCATATATTTT	CSVGTTTGNTIYF
NA	TRBV5-1	TRBJ1-5	few	TGCGCCAGCAGCTCATCCCCCGGGTTAGATCAGCCCCAGCATTTT	CASSSSPGLDQPQHF
TRBD2	TRBV4-1	TRBJ2-7	NA	TGCGCCAGCAGCCAAGATCGGGCTAGCGGGTATACCTACGAGCAGTACTTC	CASSQDRASGYTYEQYF
NA	TRBV11-3	TRBJ2-7	NA	TGTGCCAGCAGCTTCCCCGACTCTGCCTATGCCTACGAGCAGTACTTC	CASSFPDSAYAYEQYF
NA	TRBV7-9	TRBJ2-4	NA	TGTGCCGCACAGGGTGGTGCAAACATTCAGTACTTC	CAAQGGANIQYF
NA	TRBV7-6	TRBJ1-2	NA	TGTGCCAGCAGCTTAGGCGGGGCAGGAACTAACTATGGCTACACCTTC	CASSLGGAGTNYGYTF
NA	TRBV4-2	TRBJ2-7	NA	TGTGCCAGCAGCCAAGATGGGCAGGGGGGTAAGCAGTACTTC	CASSQDGQGGKQYF
TRBD1	TRBV7-7	TRBJ2-5	once	TGTGCCAGCAGCCACGGACAGGGGGGCCAAGAGACCCAGTACTTC	CASSHGQGGQETQYF
NA	TRBV11-2	TRBJ1-1	once	TGTGCCAGCAGCTTACTAAGCGTCGCCGTAGAAGCTTTCTTT	CASSLLSVAVEAFF
NA	TRBV30	TRBJ2-7	NA	TGTGCCGGTGGGTCCAGCTCCTACGAGCAGTACTTC	CAGGSSSYEQYF
NA	TRBV7-9	TRBJ1-4	NA	TGTGCCAGCCGGGACACTGAAAAACTGTTTTTT	CASRDTEKLFF
NA	TRBV19	TRBJ1-1	NA	TGTGCCAGTAGTTCCCCGAACAGCCCCACCGCTGAAGCTTTCTTT	CASSSPNSPTAEAFF
NA	TRBV29-1	TRBJ1-4	NA	TGCAGCGTTGACTCACTTGGAGAAAAACTGTTTTTT	CSVDSLGEKLFF
NA	TRBV19	TRBJ2-1	NA	TGTGCCAGTAAGCAGGGGATATACAATGAGCAGTTCTTC	CASKQGIYNEQFF
NA	TRBV25-1	TRBJ1-1	NA	TGTGCCAGCAGTGAACAAGAGGGGGACAACGTGAACACTGAAGCTTTCTTT	CASSEQEGDNVNTEAFF
NA	TRBV6-5	TRBJ2-3	NA	TGTGCCAGCAGTTTACGGACCCGTTTGTCCACAGATACGCAGTATTTT	CASSLRTRLSTDTQYF
TRBD2	TRBV5-1	TRBJ2-5	NA	TGCGCCAGCAGCTCGGGACTAGACCAAGAGACCCAGTACTTC	CASSSGLDQETQYF
NA	TRBV9	TRBJ2-3	NA	TGTGCCAGCAGCGTTGGCCTGGGCAGCACAGATACGCAGTATTTT	CASSVGLGSTDTQYF
TRBD2	TRBV4-2	TRBJ2-3	NA	TGTGCCAGCAGCCAAGATTGGCTAGCGGGAGGGATGGGGGCAGATACGCAGTATTTT	CASSQDWLAGGMGADTQYF
NA	TRBV6-6	TRBJ1-2	NA	TGTGCCAGCAGGGACAGAGTCAACTATGGCTACACCTTC	CASRDRVNYGYTF
NA	TRBV7-9	TRBJ2-7	NA	TGTGCCAGCAGCACTTTGACCTACGAGCAGTACTTC	CASSTLTYEQYF
TRBD1	TRBV7-3	TRBJ1-1	once	TGTGCCAGCAGCTTAGGAGGGACAGTGAACACTGAAGCTTTCTTT	CASSLGGTVNTEAFF
NA	TRBV20-1	TRBJ2-7	NA	TGCAGTGCTTATGACAGCTACGAGCAGTACTTC	CSAYDSYEQYF
NA	TRBV13	TRBJ2-2	NA	TGTGCCAGCAGCCCTCAAGGGGAAAACACCGGGGAGCTGTTTTTT	CASSPQGENTGELFF
NA	TRBV7-2	TRBJ2-7	NA	TGTGCCAGCAGCCCACAGCAACCCTACGAGCAGTACTTC	CASSPQQPYEQYF
TRBD1	TRBV14	TRBJ1-2	NA	TGTGCCAGCAGCCAAGAGACAGGGGTTAACTATGGCTACACCTTC	CASSQETGVNYGYTF
NA	TRBV20-1	TRBJ1-1	NA	TGCAGTGCTAGTTTCGGGACTGAAGCTTTCTTT	CSASFGTEAFF
NA	TRBV7-9	TRBJ1-1	NA	TGTGCCAGCAGTAAACCGAGGGGCAGCACTGAAGCTTTCTTT	CASSKPRGSTEAFF
TRBD2	TRBV6-1	TRBJ2-7	NA	TGTGCCAGCAGCCGTGGGAGGGCCCCCAACTACGAGCAGTACTTC	CASSRGRAPNYEQYF
TRBD2	TRBV11-2	TRBJ2-7	NA	TGTGCCAGCAGCTTGGTTAGCGGGAGACAGTACGAGCAGTACTTC	CASSLVSGRQYEQYF
NA	TRBV6-1	TRBJ2-1	NA	TGTGCCAGCAGGAGCCGAAAGCAGTTCTTC	CASRSRKQFF
TRBD2	TRBV5-1	TRBJ2-7	NA	TGCGCCAGCAGGTTAGCGGGAGTGCAGGAGCAGTACTTC	CASRLAGVQEQYF
NA	TRBV4-1	TRBJ2-7	once	TGCGCCAGCAGCCACGTGACAGGTTCCTCCTACGAGCAGTACTTC	CASSHVTGSSYEQYF
NA	TRBV13	TRBJ2-1	NA	TGTGCCAGCAGCTTAATAGCGAGGGACTCCTACAATGAGCAGTTCTTC	CASSLIARDSYNEQFF
TRBD2	TRBV19	TRBJ2-7	NA	TGTGCCAGTAGTATAGATCTAGAAGCGGGAGTTCGAGAGCAGTACTTC	CASSIDLEAGVREQYF
NA	TRBV4-1	TRBJ1-1	NA	TGCGCCAGCAGCCAAGATCAAACTGAAGCTTTCTTT	CASSQDQTEAFF
NA	TRBV4-2	TRBJ1-1	few	TGTGCCAGTAAGGAGGGTCGTGTGAACACTGAAGCTTTCTTT	CASKEGRVNTEAFF
TRBD2	TRBV9	TRBJ2-1	NA	TGTGCCAGCAGCGTAGTTAGCGGGACCTACAATGAGCAGTTCTTC	CASSVVSGTYNEQFF
NA	TRBV7-9	TRBJ2-7	few	TGTGCCAGCAGCCTTATGGGAGACAGCTACGAGCAGTACTTC	CASSLMGDSYEQYF
NA	TRBV7-2	TRBJ2-3	few	TGTGCCAGCAGCTTCGGGAAAACAGATACGCAGTATTTT	CASSFGKTDTQYF
TRBD1	TRBV7-2	TRBJ1-1	NA	TGTGCCAGCAGCACGGGACAGTGGAACACTGAAGCTTTCTTT	CASSTGQWNTEAFF
TRBD1	TRBV10-3	TRBJ1-5	once	TGTGCCATTAACCGGGACAGGGATCAGCCCCAGCATTTT	CAINRDRDQPQHF
NA	TRBV9	TRBJ2-2	NA	TGTGCCAGCAGCGCCCTCGGGGGGAACACCGGGGAGCTGTTTTTT	CASSALGGNTGELFF
NA	TRBV11-2	TRBJ1-1	NA	TGTGCCAGCAGCTTAGGGGACTACGAAGCTTTCTTT	CASSLGDYEAFF
NA	TRBV7-9	TRBJ2-3	NA	TGTGCCAGCAGCTTGAGGGCGGATACGCAGTATTTT	CASSLRADTQYF
NA	TRBV7-8	TRBJ1-1	NA	TGTGCCAGCAGCTTAGCGCGGGTGGCTTTCTTT	CASSLARVAFF
NA	TRBV5-4	TRBJ2-7	NA	TGTGCCAGCAGCTTGAGGACATCCTACGAGCAGTACTTC	CASSLRTSYEQYF
NA	TRBV2	TRBJ2-1	NA	TGTGCCAGCAGCGATGAAGGGCAACGTGAGCAGTTCTTC	CASSDEGQREQFF
NA	TRBV6-6	TRBJ1-1	NA	TGTGCCAGCAGTTACCCCCACAGCCCGAACACTGAAGCTTTCTTT	CASSYPHSPNTEAFF
NA	TRBV7-2	TRBJ2-7	few	TGTGCCAGCAGCTACATATCCCCGGGAGACTACGAGCAGTACTTC	CASSYISPGDYEQYF
NA	TRBV19	TRBJ2-1	NA	TGTGCCAGTAGTATAATGGACTACAATGAGCAGTTCTTC	CASSIMDYNEQFF
NA	TRBV2	TRBJ2-7	NA	TGTGCCAGCAGTGAGGTGGGGGACGAGCAGTACTTC	CASSEVGDEQYF
TRBD1	TRBV19	TRBJ1-1	few	TGTGCCACTCGGACAGGGCCCACTGAAGCTTTCTTT	CATRTGPTEAFF
NA	TRBV4-2	TRBJ2-7	NA	TGTGCCAGCAGCCAAGTCGCGGACACCTCCTACGAGCAGTACTTC	CASSQVADTSYEQYF
NA	TRBV29-1	TRBJ1-1	once	TGCAGCGGTGACAGGTTACGTGAAGCTTTCTTT	CSGDRLREAFF
TRBD2	TRBV5-1	TRBJ2-5	NA	TGCGCCAGCAGCTTGTCTAGCGGGAGTCCGGAGACCCAGTACTTC	CASSLSSGSPETQYF
NA	TRBV5-4	TRBJ1-2	NA	TGTGCCAGCAGCTTGGGGGGCGAAGATGGCTACACCTTC	CASSLGGEDGYTF
NA	TRBV5-1	TRBJ2-1	NA	TGCGCCAGCAGCAGTGGACAGGCGCGGGGGGATGAGCAGTTCTTC	CASSSGQARGDEQFF
NA	TRBV5-5	TRBJ2-7	once	TGTGCCAGCAGCTATGGAGGGGGGTCCTACGAGCAGTACTTC	CASSYGGGSYEQYF